These T cell receptor beta chains were read from a single sample in a study of graft-versus-host responses after intestinal transplantation. Generated by immunoSEQ multiplex PCR, the TCRdb table keeps only in-frame clones and is missing some. The table includes 85,000 to 90,000 clones, roughly 90% detected once. Antigen specificity for these receptors is unknown. This sample comprised unstimulated CD4+ T cells sorted from spleen or lymph node cells, obtained before intestinal transplant. These receptor sequences come from a human donor who received an intestinal transplant. Each CDR3 is given with its conserved first and last residue. D genes are given only for firm matches. Clone size is stated in some rows and not others, as once, few, many or a class when expanded.

D,size,J,V,CDR3,DNA
TRBD2,once,TRBJ2-5,TRBV29-1,CSLGTSGGGTQYF,TGCAGTCTCGGGACTAGCGGGGGCGGGACCCAGTACTTC
TRBD1,NA,TRBJ1-2,TRBV7-3,CASSADRNYGYTF,TGTGCCAGCAGCGCGGACAGGAACTATGGCTACACCTTC
NA,NA,TRBJ2-7,TRBV5-1,CASSFPDRDWGGVYEQYF,TGCGCCAGCAGCTTCCCGGACAGGGATTGGGGGGGGGTTTACGAGCAGTACTTC
NA,NA,TRBJ2-7,TRBV10-1,CASSQSRVPYEQYF,TGCGCCAGCAGTCAGTCGAGGGTTCCGTACGAGCAGTACTTC
NA,few,TRBJ1-2,TRBV7-9,CASAGGGSGYTF,TGTGCCAGCGCCGGCGGGGGATCGGGCTACACCTTC
NA,NA,TRBJ2-3,TRBV6-5,CASSYRTAGTDTQYF,TGTGCCAGCAGTTACAGGACAGCGGGGACAGATACGCAGTATTTT
NA,NA,TRBJ1-5,TRBV5-1,CASSLGPGHNQPQHF,TGCGCCAGCAGCTTGGGTCCGGGACACAATCAGCCCCAGCATTTT
NA,NA,TRBJ2-5,TRBV5-1,CASRPSGGETQYF,TGCGCCAGCCGTCCTTCGGGTGGAGAGACCCAGTACTTC
NA,NA,TRBJ2-7,TRBV7-2,CASSTTGLVSYEQYF,TGTGCCAGCAGCACAACAGGGTTGGTTTCCTACGAGCAGTACTTC
NA,NA,TRBJ1-2,TRBV11-2,CASSPGHGYTF,TGTGCCAGCAGCCCGGGTCATGGCTACACCTTC
NA,NA,TRBJ2-7,TRBV29-1,CSVESQGLGEQYF,TGCAGCGTTGAGAGTCAGGGTCTAGGGGAGCAGTACTTC
NA,few,TRBJ2-7,TRBV29-1,CSVALVLTGEQYF,TGCAGCGTTGCCCTAGTCCTCACGGGGGAGCAGTACTTC
TRBD2,NA,TRBJ2-1,TRBV5-1,CASSPLAGGAREQFF,TGCGCCAGCAGCCCACTAGCGGGGGGGGCCAGAGAGCAGTTCTTC
NA,once,TRBJ1-6,TRBV4-2,CASSQDSGENSPLHF,TGTGCCAGCAGCCAAGACTCAGGGGAGAATTCACCCCTCCACTTT
NA,NA,TRBJ1-6,TRBV5-4,CASSLGGGASNSPLHF,TGTGCCAGCAGCTTGGGGGGGGGTGCTTCAAATTCACCCCTCCACTTT
TRBD1,NA,TRBJ2-3,TRBV6-5,CASSLYRGADTQYF,TGTGCCAGCAGTCTCTACAGGGGCGCAGATACGCAGTATTTT
NA,once,TRBJ2-4,TRBV6-5,CASSYSQGTKNIQYF,TGTGCCAGCAGTTACTCACAGGGAACCAAAAACATTCAGTACTTC
TRBD1,NA,TRBJ2-7,TRBV6-1,CASSEQGQSYEQYF,TGTGCCAGCAGTGAGCAGGGACAGAGCTACGAGCAGTACTTC